Shown below are 15 T cell receptor beta chains from a single sample sequenced in a study of cytomegalovirus exposure and HLA in healthy donors. Sequencing was performed with immunoSEQ multiplex PCR; in TCRdb, only in-frame clones are kept and a portion is missing. The sample lists about 150,000 clones, 65% to 90% occurring once. Sequencing used PBMCs. Receptors originate from a man between 18 and 35 years old in good health and CMV-seropositive.

This clone occurred once. The CDR3 nucleotides are TGTGCCAGCAGTTCCAGGGGGTTTGGGAGCACTGAAGCTTTCTTT. Its translation is CASSSRGFGSTEAFF. This rearrangement joins TRBV27 to TRBJ1-1; 7 bases map to TRBD1. Looked up from germline, CDR1 is MNHEY and CDR2 is SMNVEV (reference sequence). The trim removed 4 bases at V and 4 bases at J, leaving 9 bases unmatched. CDR3 length: 15 residues.

The chain employs TRBV11-2 and TRBJ2-1; 11 nucleotides match TRBD2. The ends lost 5 bases at V and 4 bases at J; junction bases unmatched: 7. CDR1 is SGHAT, CDR2 FQNNGV, per germline. CDR3 length: 16 amino acids. The CDR3 sequence: CASSRGGLAAYNEQFF. CDR3 nucleotide sequence: TGTGCCAGCAGCAGAGGGGGACTAGCGGCTTACAATGAGCAGTTCTTC.

The chain recombines TRBV14 with TRBJ1-1; D not certain. With 3 bases removed from V and 5 bases from J, the gap between germline ends came to 10 bases. CDR3 length equals 13 residues. Germline V CDR1 and CDR2: SGHDN, FVKESK. CDR3 region: CASSHGRLTEAFF. In DNA form, the CDR3 reads TGTGCCAGCAGCCATGGCAGGCTGACTGAAGCTTTCTTT.

The V gene is TRBV19, the J gene TRBJ2-1, with TRBD1 identical over 10 bases. V gave up 4 bases and J gave up 5 bases; unmatched junction bases: 5. The CDR3 has 15 amino acids. The germline V gene encodes CDR1 LNHDA and CDR2 SQIVND (reference sequence). This CDR3 is CASSRVGTGDNEQFF. In DNA form, the CDR3 reads TGTGCCAGTAGTAGAGTAGGGACAGGGGACAATGAGCAGTTCTTC.

The V call is TRBV9, the J call TRBJ2-1; 8 bases agree with TRBD1. The CDR3 is made up of 15 amino acids. V lost 0 bases and J lost 2; bases outside the gene matches: 1. Germline V gene sequence: CDR1 SGDLS, CDR2 YYNGEE. This chain's CDR3 is CASSVEQGAYNEQFF. CDR3 in DNA: TGTGCCAGCAGCGTAGAACAGGGGGCCTACAATGAGCAGTTCTTC.

V usage is TRBV4-2 and J usage is TRBJ2-1, with 9 bases lining up with TRBD2. The CDR3 consists of 15 residues. J lost 5 bases, V lost 0 bases, and 2 bases had no gene match. Germline CDR1 reads LGHNA; CDR2 reads YNFKEQ. In DNA, the CDR3 is TGTGCCAGCAGCCAAGATGCGGGAGGGAACAATGAGCAGTTCTTC. Its protein is CASSQDAGGNNEQFF.

The chain uses TRBV7-2 and TRBJ2-3; 12 bases align to TRBD2. This CDR3 contains 15 residues. V was pared by 7 bases and J by 2 bases, with 4 bases of the junction left unmatched. Germline V CDR1 and CDR2: SGHTA, FQGNSA. CDR3 coding DNA: TGTGCCAGCACCACTAGCGGGGGGCCCACAGATACGCAGTATTTT. Encoded protein: CASTTSGGPTDTQYF.

The chain employs TRBV4-2 and TRBJ1-2; D may be TRBD1 (5 bases). V dropped 5 bases and J dropped 2 bases, with 12 bases sitting between them. CDR1 and CDR2 (germline): LGHNA, YNFKEQ. The CDR3 has 14 amino acids. CDR3 sequence (DNA): TGTGCCAGCAGCTCCAGCCGGGGGAACTATGGCTACACCTTC. Translation: CASSSSRGNYGYTF.

The rearrangement uses TRBV18 and TRBJ1-2, with D maybe TRBD1 (6 bases). There are 16 residues in the CDR3. The ends were cut back, 3 bases at V and 0 bases at J, with 14 bases in the middle. Germline CDR1 is KGHSH and CDR2 is LQKENI. The CDR3 DNA follows: TGTGCCAGCTCACCGACGACGGGACAAACTAACTATGGCTACACCTTC. Translation: CASSPTTGQTNYGYTF.

This clone was seen only a few times. CDR3 protein: CASSLWTGRVGNQPQHF. In DNA, the CDR3 is TGTGCCAGCAGCCTCTGGACAGGGAGGGTCGGCAATCAGCCCCAGCATTTT. The chain has TRBV7-9 and TRBJ1-5; 8 bases agree with TRBD1. CDR1 and CDR2 from the germline V gene are SEHNR and FQNEAQ (reference sequence). Trimming took 5 bases from V and 2 from J; bases not matched to a gene: 11. The CDR3 extends over 17 amino acids.

The CDR3 region is CATSRSFRRGTGDGYTF. CDR3 coding DNA: TGTGCCACCAGCAGATCTTTCCGGAGAGGGACAGGGGATGGCTACACCTTC. The chain carries TRBV15 and TRBJ1-2; 10 bases are a match to TRBD1. Germline values: CDR1 LNHNV, CDR2 YYDKDF (reference sequence). After removal of 2 bases from V and 6 bases from J, the junction contained 12 bases not matched to a gene. The CDR3 extends over 17 amino acids.

This CDR3 is CASSQDWTSGQSKLNTGELFF. In DNA form, the CDR3 reads TGTGCCAGCAGCCAAGATTGGACTAGCGGACAATCTAAATTAAACACCGGGGAGCTGTTTTTT. V and J are TRBV14 and TRBJ2-2; 10 bases match TRBD2. The germline CDR1 and CDR2 sequences are SGHDN and FVKESK. The CDR3 is 21 residues long. V dropped 0 bases and J dropped 2; count of bases not matched to a gene: 15.

The genes are TRBV5-1 and TRBJ2-7; 7 bases are shared with TRBD1. V lost 4 bases and J lost 1; bases outside the gene matches: 5. The CDR3 covers 14 residues. Germline lookup yields CDR1 SGHRS and CDR2 YFSETQ. The CDR3 nucleotides read TGCGCCAGCAGCCCCTGGACAGGATCCTACGAGCAGTACTTC. It yields the protein CASSPWTGSYEQYF.

V gene TRBV7-9 combines with J gene TRBJ2-3, with 12 bases matching TRBD2. The germline V gene has CDR1 SEHNR and CDR2 FQNEAQ (reference sequence). The ends lost 6 bases at V and 6 bases at J; junction bases unmatched: 16. This CDR3 is built from 18 residues. The CDR3 loop is CASRSLAGGDTREDTQYF. The CDR3 region has the DNA TGTGCCAGCAGATCACTAGCGGGAGGTGATACCCGGGAGGATACGCAGTATTTT. The variable domain in full, completed from reference TRBV7-9 and TRBJ2-3, reads DTGVSQNPRHKITKRGQNVTFRCDPISEHNRLYWYRQTLGQGPEFLTYFQNEAQLEKSRLLSDRFSAERPKGSFSTLEIQRTEQGDSAMYLCASRSLAGGDTREDTQYFGPGTRLTVL.

The V and J genes are TRBV5-1 and TRBJ1-4; D ambiguous. V lost 4 bases, J lost 5 bases, and 12 bases lay in between. The germline V gene has CDR1 SGHRS and CDR2 YFSETQ. This CDR3 is built from 14 residues. CDR3: CASSAGLLNEKLFF. As DNA, the CDR3 is TGCGCCAGCAGCGCTGGCCTTCTGAATGAAAAACTGTTTTTT.